These 16 T cell receptor beta chains were sequenced from one sample in a study of cytomegalovirus exposure and HLA in healthy donors. Both 60 Vbeta primers and 13 Jbeta primers went into the PCR. Data came from immunoSEQ multiplex PCR; TCRdb stores just in-frame clones and leaves some out. The sample shows some 200,000 clones, 70% to 80% of them seen only once. Input material: PBMCs. These receptors all stem from a male donor in good health and CMV-seropositive.

J is TRBJ2-3 and V is TRBV5-4; 9 nucleotides align to TRBD1. Trimming removed 4 bases from V and 4 bases from J; junction bases left unmatched: 7. This CDR3 spans 15 amino acids. CDR1 SGHNT and CDR2 YYREEE come from the germline V gene (reference sequence). The CDR3 region has the DNA TGTGCCAGCAGCCTCCCGGGACAGGGAGCAGATACGCAGTATTTT. This gives the protein CASSLPGQGADTQYF.

The V call is TRBV7-9, the J call TRBJ2-6, with unresolved D. In germline, CDR1 is SEHNR, CDR2 FQNEAQ (reference sequence). The CDR3 extends over 15 amino acids. Trimming stripped 4 bases from V and 2 bases from J, with 9 bases between. In DNA form, the CDR3 reads TGTGCCAGCAGCTACCCCCCTACTGGGGCCAACGTCCTGACTTTC. This sequence encodes CASSYPPTGANVLTF. Together with reference TRBV7-9 and TRBJ2-6, the CDR3 gives the full variable domain: DTGVSQNPRHKITKRGQNVTFRCDPISEHNRLYWYRQTLGQGPEFLTYFQNEAQLEKSRLLSDRFSAERPKGSFSTLEIQRTEQGDSAMYLCASSYPPTGANVLTFGAGSRLTVL.

V and J are TRBV9 and TRBJ2-1; 9 bases map to TRBD2. CDR1 and CDR2 from the germline V gene are SGDLS and YYNGEE. The length of the CDR3 is 15 residues. The V gene end was trimmed by 4 bases and the J gene end by 8 bases; junction bases not matched to a gene: 10. The CDR3, as DNA: TGTGCCAGCAGCCAGGGGCGGGAGGGAGTCGATGAGCAGTTCTTC. Translated, it gives CASSQGREGVDEQFF.

The rearrangement links TRBV7-9 to TRBJ1-2, with D unresolved. Germline CDR1 is SEHNR and CDR2 is FQNEAQ (reference sequence). Trimming pared 6 bases from V and 8 bases from J, leaving 13 bases between. The CDR3 runs to 12 residues. The CDR3 sequence: CASRPQDKGYTF. The CDR3 DNA reads as TGTGCCAGCAGGCCACAAGATAAGGGCTACACCTTC.

This clone was recorded a few times. The chain is built from TRBV27 and TRBJ1-1; TRBD1 matches at 8 bases. The CDR3 has 17 residues. V lost 5 bases and J lost 3; bases outside the gene matches: 14. The germline V gene encodes CDR1 MNHEY and CDR2 SMNVEV (reference sequence). In nucleotides, the CDR3 is TGTGCCAGCAGTCGTCTCGGGACAGGAGGTCTAGACACTGAAGCTTTCTTT. Encoded protein: CASSRLGTGGLDTEAFF.

CDR3 nucleotide sequence: TGCAGCGTTGGGCCAGGGGGTGAAGCTTTCTTT. The encoded protein is CSVGPGGEAFF. The chain couples TRBV29-1 to TRBJ1-1; 7 bases are a match to TRBD1. CDR1 SQVTM and CDR2 ANQGSEA come from the germline V gene. The CDR3 has 11 residues. Germline trimming cut 4 bases from V and 7 bases from J; bases unmatched to any gene: 3.

The sample holds one count of this clone. Here the CDR3 DNA reads TGTGCCAGCAGTAGCGGACAGGGAGGGAGGGTTGAAGCTTTCTTT. Its protein product is CASSSGQGGRVEAFF. V gene TRBV28 combines with J gene TRBJ1-1; 8 nucleotides agree with TRBD1. The CDR3 is 15 residues long. V lost 5 bases, J lost 7 bases, and 12 bases stayed unmatched. The V gene's germline CDR1 is MDHEN and CDR2 SYDVKM.

Regarding this clone: This same CDR3 is encoded by further DNA sequences in the sample. The chain is built from TRBV7-2 and TRBJ2-2; D is uncertain. The CDR3 consists of 13 residues. Trimming took 1 base from V and 7 from J, leaving 7 bases between them. Germline V lookup: CDR1 SGHTA, CDR2 FQGNSA. The CDR3 loop reads CASSLDSIGELFF. The CDR3 region has the DNA TGTGCCAGCAGCTTAGATAGCATCGGGGAGCTGTTTTTT.

This clone came up a few times. Other DNA sequences in the sample encode the same CDR3. The V gene is TRBV6-5, the J gene TRBJ1-1; 7 bases align to TRBD1. Germline values: CDR1 MNHEY, CDR2 SVGAGI. Losses at the gene ends were 4 bases for V and 2 bases for J; bases not matched to a gene: 4. The CDR3 length is 14 residues. CDR3 DNA: TGTGCCAGCAGTTCCGGGACAGTAAACACTGAAGCTTTCTTT. Translation: CASSSGTVNTEAFF.

The chain couples TRBV30 to TRBJ1-3; 7 bases match TRBD1. CDR1 GTSNPN and CDR2 SVGIG come from the germline V gene (reference sequence). The CDR3 is 15 amino acids. The trim removed 7 bases at V and 0 bases at J, leaving 9 bases unmatched. The CDR3 protein is CAYTTGESSGNTIYF. CDR3 coding DNA: TGTGCCTATACAACAGGGGAGAGCTCTGGAAACACCATATATTTT.

This clone was seen just once. The V and J genes are TRBV5-1 and TRBJ1-2; TRBD1 matches 8 bases. With 6 bases clipped from V and 8 bases from J, the junction kept 18 bases outside the gene matches. This CDR3 spans 16 amino acids. Per the germline V gene, CDR1 is SGHRS and CDR2 is YFSETQ. In DNA form, the CDR3 reads TGCGCCAGCACTGACCTTTTATCCAGGGGGCGAGACGGCTACACCTTC. Translating it yields CASTDLLSRGRDGYTF.

The rearrangement links TRBV5-8 to TRBJ1-2; weak D call: TRBD1 (6 bases). The V end lost 5 bases, the J end lost 1 base, and 18 bases lay between the germline ends. This CDR3 region has 16 residues. CDR1 and CDR2 (germline): SGHTS, YDEGEE. The CDR3 loop is CASSHTTGIRNYGYTF. In nucleotides, the CDR3 is TGTGCCAGCAGTCACACCACAGGGATCCGTAACTATGGCTACACCTTC.

CDR3 nucleotides: TGTGCCAGCAGTTACTCGGCTGAATATCAGCCCCAGCATTTT. Protein sequence: CASSYSAEYQPQHF. This chain connects TRBV6-5 to TRBJ1-5; D remains unclear. The CDR3 loop spans 14 amino acids. CDR1 and CDR2 (germline): MNHEY, SVGAGI. V lost 0 bases and J lost 5, with 8 bases in between.

This clone showed up just once. The chain recombines TRBV7-2 with TRBJ2-5, with 7 positions matching TRBD1. With 1 base clipped from V and 1 base from J, the junction kept 3 bases outside the gene matches. Germline V gene lookup returns CDR1 SGHTA and CDR2 FQGNSA. The CDR3 is 15 amino acids. The chain's CDR3 is CASSLVGQSQETQYF. The DNA for the CDR3 is TGTGCCAGCAGCTTAGTGGGACAGAGCCAAGAGACCCAGTACTTC.

The chain uses TRBV7-2 and TRBJ2-1; 12 bases match TRBD2. Germline CDR1 and CDR2: SGHTA and FQGNSA. The CDR3 is 14 amino acids. V was pared by 6 bases and J by 4 bases, with 1 base of the junction left unmatched. The CDR3 here is CASRTSGSYNEQFF. The CDR3 region has the DNA TGTGCCAGCAGGACTAGCGGGAGTTACAATGAGCAGTTCTTC. Variable domain in full (rest from reference TRBV7-2 and TRBJ2-1): GAGVSQSPSNKVTEKGKDVELRCDPISGHTALYWYRQSLGQGLEFLIYFQGNSAPDKSGLPSDRFSAERTGGSVSTLTIQRTQQEDSAVYLCASRTSGSYNEQFFGPGTRLTVL.

The V call is TRBV4-2, the J call TRBJ2-2, with D possibly matching TRBD2 (7 bases). Germline V gives CDR1 LGHNA, CDR2 YNFKEQ. Trimming cost V 0 bases and J 2 bases, with 16 bases left between them. This CDR3 has 18 residues. In DNA, the CDR3 is TGTGCCAGCAGCCAAGATCGGCCCGGGGGGCATAACACCGGGGAGCTGTTTTTT. This translates into CASSQDRPGGHNTGELFF.